A selection of T cell receptor beta chains follows, all from one sample in a study of glioma-infiltrating T cells. A single record per CDR3 protein comes from TCRdb applying MiXCR to the multiplex PCR reads. The sample has 300,000 to 450,000 distinct CDR3 sequences; around 45% are singletons. The sequenced sample consisted of glioma tissue, nonneoplastic brain tissue, or PBMCs (not recorded which). These receptor sequences come from a human donor with low-grade glioma or glioblastoma, undergoing nonglioma brain surgery, or in good health (not recorded which). CDR3s include the opening cysteine and the closing phenylalanine or tryptophan. A D gene is named only where the DNA matches it firmly. Clone size is stated in some rows and not others, as once, few, many or a class when expanded.

V gene,clone size,J gene,D gene,CDR3 protein,CDR3 DNA
TRBV4-3,NA,TRBJ2-3,NA,CASSHIAEPRTDTQYF,TGCGCCAGCAGCCATATAGCGGAACCCCGCACAGATACGCAGTATTTT
TRBV6-1,many,TRBJ1-1,NA,CASSDRTNTEAFF,TGTGCCAGCAGTGACAGGACGAACACTGAAGCTTTCTTT
TRBV29-1,NA,TRBJ2-7,NA,CSVEDLHEQYF,TGCAGCGTTGAAGATCTGCACGAGCAGTACTTC
TRBV3-1,NA,TRBJ2-3,TRBD2,CASSPRLAGDTDTQYF,TGTGCCAGCAGCCCCCGGCTAGCGGGAGATACAGATACGCAGTATTTT
TRBV20-1,many,TRBJ1-2,NA,CSASKDIYGYTF,TGCAGTGCTAGCAAGGACATCTATGGCTACACCTTC
TRBV12-5,NA,TRBJ2-1,NA,CASGLELYVLGEQFF,TGTGCTAGTGGTTTGGAGCTCTACGTCCTTGGTGAGCAGTTCTTC
TRBV5-1,NA,TRBJ2-7,NA,CASSTTGSVGEQYF,TGCGCCAGCAGCACTACAGGGTCTGTGGGCGAGCAGTACTTC
TRBV5-4,NA,TRBJ1-1,NA,CASRRSGRENTEAFF,TGTGCCAGCAGAAGATCGGGCAGGGAAAACACTGAAGCTTTCTTT
TRBV12-3/TRBV12-4,NA,TRBJ2-1,NA,CASSSFGDNEQFF,TGTGCCAGCAGCTCCTTCGGGGACAATGAGCAGTTCTTC
TRBV5-4,few,TRBJ1-6,TRBD1,CASSIGTGGNYNSPLHF,TGTGCCAGCAGCATCGGGACAGGGGGCAACTATAATTCACCCCTCCACTTT
TRBV20-1,NA,TRBJ2-3,TRBD2,CSATTTSGRWSDTQYF,TGCAGTGCCACAACGACTAGCGGGAGGTGGTCAGATACGCAGTATTTT
TRBV20-1,NA,TRBJ2-7,NA,CSAKRPSSTYEQYF,TGCAGTGCTAAACGACCTAGCTCCACTTACGAGCAGTACTTC
TRBV6-2/TRBV6-3,many,TRBJ2-7,NA,CASSWGTGETYEQYF,TGTGCCAGCAGTTGGGGAACCGGGGAAACCTACGAGCAGTACTTC
TRBV28,NA,TRBJ2-7,NA,CASSRGGAEVYEQYF,TGTGCCAGCAGCCGCGGCGGGGCGGAAGTCTACGAGCAGTACTTC
TRBV7-3,NA,TRBJ2-1,NA,CASSLKREAPYNEQFF,TGTGCCAGCAGCTTAAAAAGAGAAGCCCCCTACAATGAGCAGTTCTTC
TRBV6-1,NA,TRBJ1-2,NA,CASSWDWNYGYTF,TGTGCCAGCAGTTGGGACTGGAACTATGGCTACACCTTC
TRBV7-6,NA,TRBJ2-2,NA,CASSLFGGPTGELFF,TGTGCCAGCAGCTTATTCGGGGGGCCCACCGGGGAGCTGTTTTTT
TRBV10-3,NA,TRBJ2-7,NA,CAISGGGGRIYEQYF,TGTGCCATCAGTGGGGGAGGGGGAAGGATCTACGAGCAGTACTTC
TRBV28,many,TRBJ2-7,NA,CASSSPGRDEQYF,TGTGCCAGCAGCTCCCCAGGAAGGGACGAGCAGTACTTC
TRBV6-6,NA,TRBJ2-2,TRBD2,CASSYRVGRVTGELFF,TGTGCCAGCAGTTACCGGGTCGGGAGGGTAACCGGGGAGCTGTTTTTT
TRBV6-5,few,TRBJ2-7,TRBD2,CASLFSGRASYEQYF,TGTGCCAGCCTATTTAGCGGGAGGGCCTCCTACGAGCAGTACTTC
TRBV28,many,TRBJ1-5,NA,CASTNLRTVSNQPQHF,TGTGCCAGCACCAATCTTCGGACTGTTAGCAATCAGCCCCAGCATTTT
TRBV7-2,NA,TRBJ2-3,TRBD2,CASSQRLAGGTDTQYF,TGTGCCAGCAGCCAAAGACTAGCGGGAGGAACAGATACGCAGTATTTT
TRBV30,few,TRBJ2-3,NA,CAWSVWEGGTDTQYF,TGTGCCTGGAGTGTTTGGGAGGGGGGCACAGATACGCAGTATTTT
TRBV4-2,few,TRBJ2-7,TRBD2,CASSPAGGTYEQYF,TGTGCCAGCAGCCCAGCGGGAGGAACCTACGAGCAGTACTTC
TRBV28,NA,TRBJ2-7,NA,CASSLWAIKKPTYEQYF,TGTGCCAGCAGTTTATGGGCGATAAAAAAACCAACCTACGAGCAGTACTTC
TRBV7-9,few,TRBJ2-3,TRBD2,CASSSKTSGRPSADTQYF,TGTGCCAGCAGCTCCAAGACTAGCGGGAGACCAAGCGCAGATACGCAGTATTTT
TRBV4-1,NA,TRBJ1-6,NA,CASSQDMRSPLHF,TGCGCCAGCAGCCAAGATATGAGGTCACCCCTCCACTTT
TRBV6-2/TRBV6-3,many,TRBJ2-7,TRBD2,CASSYWGLAGDEQYF,TGTGCCAGCAGTTACTGGGGACTAGCGGGAGACGAGCAGTACTTC
TRBV20-1,NA,TRBJ2-1,NA,CSARKQRGYEQFF,TGCAGTGCTCGTAAACAGAGGGGTTATGAGCAGTTCTTC
TRBV6-5,few,TRBJ2-5,TRBD2,CAISGLADQETQYF,TGTGCCATCAGTGGACTAGCAGACCAAGAGACTCAGTACTTC
TRBV28,NA,TRBJ1-2,NA,CASSLNGGDYGYTF,TGTGCCAGCAGTTTAAACGGTGGCGACTATGGCTACACCTTC
TRBV6-2/TRBV6-3,many,TRBJ2-7,NA,CASSPGFPYEQYF,TGTGCCAGCAGTCCGGGGTTTCCCTACGAGCAGTACTTC
TRBV6-1,NA,TRBJ1-1,TRBD1,CASSARTGDTEAFF,TGTGCCAGCAGTGCTAGGACAGGGGACACTGAAGCTTTCTTT
TRBV4-1,few,TRBJ2-7,NA,CASSQVVATYEQYF,TGCGCCAGCAGCCAAGTAGTAGCGACATACGAGCAGTACTTC
TRBV28,few,TRBJ2-3,NA,CASSFSGRGWDTQYF,TGTGCCAGCAGTTTCTCCGGACGCGGGTGGGATACGCAGTATTTT
TRBV7-2,NA,TRBJ2-5,TRBD1,CASSLDWGQAETQYF,TGTGCCAGCAGCTTAGACTGGGGACAGGCAGAGACCCAGTACTTC
TRBV28,many,TRBJ1-5,NA,CASSLSVFHSNQPQHF,TGTGCCAGCAGTTTGTCAGTTTTTCATAGCAATCAGCCCCAGCATTTT
TRBV19,NA,TRBJ2-1,TRBD1,CASSIIGTGEQFF,TGTGCCAGTAGTATAATCGGGACAGGAGAGCAGTTCTTC